This is a list of T cell receptor beta chains from one sample in a study of shared T cell receptors in the human thymus. Assay: immunoSEQ multiplex PCR; the TCRdb copy retains only in-frame clones and omits some. In the table there are some 760,000 clones, 70% to 90% of which are singletons. These data were also filed under a second study, of human thymus T cells.

Sample: thymocytes. Receptors were obtained from a girl under three years old with a congenital heart defect. Each CDR3 is given with its conserved first and last residue. A D gene is named only where the DNA matches it firmly. The size of a clone is reported for some rows only, either as once, few or many, or as a class for expanded clones.

abundance: -; j_gene: TRBJ2-3; v_gene: TRBV4-1; d_gene: -; CDR3nt: TGCGCCAGCAGCCAATCCGCAGATACGCAGTATTTT; CDR3aa: CASSQSADTQYF
abundance: -; j_gene: TRBJ1-1; v_gene: TRBV28; d_gene: TRBD1; CDR3nt: TGTGCCAGCAGTTTATGCATAACAGGGGCGACCACTGAAGCTTTCTTT; CDR3aa: CASSLCITGATTEAFF
abundance: -; j_gene: TRBJ1-2; v_gene: TRBV15; d_gene: TRBD1; CDR3nt: TGTGCCACCAGCAGAGTCCGGGACAGGGAATTC; CDR3aa: CATSRVRDREF
abundance: -; j_gene: TRBJ1-2; v_gene: TRBV7-9; d_gene: TRBD1; CDR3nt: TGTGCCAGCAGCCCAGTTGGGGACAGCCCTAACTATGGCTACACCTTC; CDR3aa: CASSPVGDSPNYGYTF
abundance: -; j_gene: TRBJ1-1; v_gene: TRBV5-1; d_gene: TRBD1; CDR3nt: TGCGCCAGCAGCTTGAGGGGACAGCATAACACTGAAGCTTTCTTT; CDR3aa: CASSLRGQHNTEAFF
abundance: -; j_gene: TRBJ2-7; v_gene: TRBV23-1; d_gene: -; CDR3nt: TGCGCCAGCAGTTGGGGCCCTAGCGCCTACGAGCAGTACTTC; CDR3aa: CASSWGPSAYEQYF
abundance: -; j_gene: TRBJ1-1; v_gene: TRBV21-1; d_gene: -; CDR3nt: TGTGCCAGCAGCAAGATTTCCCCCCTCAGGGTGAGATACCCAACTGAAGCTTTCTTT; CDR3aa: CASSKISPLRVRYPTEAFF
abundance: once; j_gene: TRBJ1-2; v_gene: TRBV15; d_gene: TRBD1; CDR3nt: TGTGCCACCAGCAGAGATCCGAGACAGGGAAGCTATGGCTACACCTTC; CDR3aa: CATSRDPRQGSYGYTF
abundance: -; j_gene: TRBJ1-2; v_gene: TRBV7-2; d_gene: TRBD1; CDR3nt: TGTGCCAGCAGGGGAACAGGGGGTGGAAATAGGGGCTACACCTTC; CDR3aa: CASRGTGGGNRGYTF
abundance: -; j_gene: TRBJ2-6; v_gene: TRBV15; d_gene: -; CDR3nt: TGTGCCACCAGCAGAGACGGAGAAGGAGCCAACGTCCTGACTTTC; CDR3aa: CATSRDGEGANVLTF
abundance: -; j_gene: TRBJ1-2; v_gene: TRBV5-4; d_gene: TRBD1; CDR3nt: TGTGCCAGCAGCTCCCCGGGACAGGGGAAGAGGGGCTATGGCTACACCTTC; CDR3aa: CASSSPGQGKRGYGYTF
abundance: -; j_gene: TRBJ1-4; v_gene: TRBV5-1; d_gene: -; CDR3nt: TGCGCCAGCAGCTTGATCGGCGGTGCAACTAATGAAAAACTGTTTTTT; CDR3aa: CASSLIGGATNEKLFF
abundance: -; j_gene: TRBJ1-2; v_gene: TRBV19; d_gene: -; CDR3nt: TGTGCCAGTAGTATTTCGGGACTCATGTACTACACCTTC; CDR3aa: CASSISGLMYYTF
abundance: -; j_gene: TRBJ2-5; v_gene: TRBV5-6; d_gene: TRBD1; CDR3nt: TGTGCCAGCAGCGTACTGACAGGGGGTGGACAAGAGACCCAGTACTTC; CDR3aa: CASSVLTGGGQETQYF
abundance: -; j_gene: TRBJ2-7; v_gene: TRBV7-9; d_gene: -; CDR3nt: TGTGCCAGCAGCTTAATTGGGGGAAAGTCGGGGGCCTACGAGCAGTACTTC; CDR3aa: CASSLIGGKSGAYEQYF
abundance: -; j_gene: TRBJ2-7; v_gene: TRBV9; d_gene: -; CDR3nt: TGTGCCAGCAGCGCTCGAACAGGCCCCGAGCAGTACTTC; CDR3aa: CASSARTGPEQYF
abundance: -; j_gene: TRBJ2-5; v_gene: TRBV2; d_gene: -; CDR3nt: TGTGCCAGCGTCCGACAGCCCAAAGAGACCCAGTACTTC; CDR3aa: CASVRQPKETQYF
abundance: -; j_gene: TRBJ2-7; v_gene: TRBV5-1; d_gene: -; CDR3nt: TGCGCCAGCAGCAGGGGACTCCACGAGCAGTACTTC; CDR3aa: CASSRGLHEQYF
abundance: -; j_gene: TRBJ1-2; v_gene: TRBV6-1; d_gene: TRBD1; CDR3nt: TGTGCCAGCAGGGGGGACAGGGCTTATAACTATGGCTACACCTTC; CDR3aa: CASRGDRAYNYGYTF
abundance: -; j_gene: TRBJ2-7; v_gene: TRBV9; d_gene: -; CDR3nt: TGTGCCAGCAGCCTAAACAGTTACGAGCAGTACTTC; CDR3aa: CASSLNSYEQYF
abundance: -; j_gene: TRBJ1-2; v_gene: TRBV12-5; d_gene: TRBD1; CDR3nt: TGTGCTAGTGGTACGGAGGGACAGGGTTCGTATGGCTACACCTTC; CDR3aa: CASGTEGQGSYGYTF
abundance: -; j_gene: TRBJ1-2; v_gene: TRBV4-2; d_gene: -; CDR3nt: TGTGCCAGCAGCCAAGATCAGGGTTTTTTGGTCTCAACTCATCCTAACTATGGCTACACCTTC; CDR3aa: CASSQDQGFLVSTHPNYGYTF
abundance: -; j_gene: TRBJ1-6; v_gene: TRBV14; d_gene: -; CDR3nt: TGTGCCAGCAGCCAGATGGCAGGGCGAGATTCGGATTCACCCCTCCACTTT; CDR3aa: CASSQMAGRDSDSPLHF
abundance: -; j_gene: TRBJ2-7; v_gene: TRBV7-2; d_gene: -; CDR3nt: TGTGCCAGCAGCTTACGGTCATACAGGGGAGGCGAGCAGTACTTC; CDR3aa: CASSLRSYRGGEQYF
abundance: once; j_gene: TRBJ2-7; v_gene: TRBV11-2; d_gene: -; CDR3nt: TGTGCCAGCAGCTCCCCGGGACTCCGAAGGTGCTACGAGCAGTACTTC; CDR3aa: CASSSPGLRRCYEQYF
abundance: -; j_gene: TRBJ1-2; v_gene: TRBV11-2; d_gene: -; CDR3nt: TGTGCCAGCAGCTTAGATATCTCGGGGGGCTATGGTTACACCTTC; CDR3aa: CASSLDISGGYGYTF
abundance: -; j_gene: TRBJ1-1; v_gene: TRBV2; d_gene: TRBD1; CDR3nt: TGTGCCAGCAGTGTTTCAGGGGGTGAAGCTTTCTTT; CDR3aa: CASSVSGGEAFF
abundance: -; j_gene: TRBJ2-1; v_gene: TRBV19; d_gene: -; CDR3nt: TGTGCCAGTAGTATAGGGCTTCCAAGCGGGACATACAATGAGCAGTTCTTC; CDR3aa: CASSIGLPSGTYNEQFF
abundance: -; j_gene: TRBJ2-7; v_gene: TRBV10-2; d_gene: -; CDR3nt: TGCGCCAGCAGCCTAAACCTCTACCGGTTGACCTACGAGCAGTACTTC; CDR3aa: CASSLNLYRLTYEQYF
abundance: -; j_gene: TRBJ1-3; v_gene: TRBV2; d_gene: -; CDR3nt: TGTGCCAGCAGGCCAGGGGACCGATCTGGAAACACCATATATTTT; CDR3aa: CASRPGDRSGNTIYF
abundance: -; j_gene: TRBJ2-1; v_gene: TRBV10-2; d_gene: TRBD2; CDR3nt: TGCGCCAGCAGTGGAACCGGGACTAGCGGGGGGAGCGGGGTTAATGAGCAGTTCTTC; CDR3aa: CASSGTGTSGGSGVNEQFF
abundance: -; j_gene: TRBJ1-4; v_gene: TRBV10-3; d_gene: TRBD1; CDR3nt: TGTGCCATCAGTGAGTTATCGGGACAGGGTTTCGGAAAACTGTTTTTT; CDR3aa: CAISELSGQGFGKLFF
abundance: -; j_gene: TRBJ1-1; v_gene: TRBV28; d_gene: -; CDR3nt: TGTGCCAGCAGCTCTGCCCTGACAGGCGCCGAAACTGAAGCTTTCTTT; CDR3aa: CASSSALTGAETEAFF
abundance: -; j_gene: TRBJ2-7; v_gene: TRBV27; d_gene: TRBD1; CDR3nt: TGTGCCAGCAGTCGCAGGGGGCGGAACGAGCAGTACTTC; CDR3aa: CASSRRGRNEQYF
abundance: -; j_gene: TRBJ1-2; v_gene: TRBV2; d_gene: -; CDR3nt: TGTGCCAGCAGTGAACGTGGGTCTCCAGGCAGGGGTAACTATGGCTACACCTTC; CDR3aa: CASSERGSPGRGNYGYTF
abundance: -; j_gene: TRBJ2-2; v_gene: TRBV5-6; d_gene: TRBD2; CDR3nt: TGTGCCAGCAGCTTGGCCCCCCGGCTAGCGGACAACACCGGGGAGCTGTTTTTT; CDR3aa: CASSLAPRLADNTGELFF
abundance: -; j_gene: TRBJ2-7; v_gene: TRBV5-1; d_gene: TRBD2; CDR3nt: TGCGCCAGCAGCTTGGCCAGGGAGGGGTTCTACGAGCAGTACTTC; CDR3aa: CASSLAREGFYEQYF
abundance: -; j_gene: TRBJ2-3; v_gene: TRBV29-1; d_gene: TRBD1; CDR3nt: TGCAGCGTTGGGACAGGGTTCAGCACAGATACGCAGTATTTT; CDR3aa: CSVGTGFSTDTQYF
abundance: -; j_gene: TRBJ1-2; v_gene: TRBV10-3; d_gene: -; CDR3nt: TGTGCCATCAGTGGGCCCCGAGAGGGCTTTGGCTACACCTTC; CDR3aa: CAISGPREGFGYTF
abundance: once; j_gene: TRBJ2-5; v_gene: TRBV7-8; d_gene: -; CDR3nt: TGTGCCAGCAGCTTAGCGCACCTCGAGGGCGGGTGGGGAACCAAAGAGACCCAGTACTTC; CDR3aa: CASSLAHLEGGWGTKETQYF
abundance: -; j_gene: TRBJ1-4; v_gene: TRBV20-1; d_gene: -; CDR3nt: TGCAGTGCTGGCACCGAGGGTATGGTTTTT; CDR3aa: CSAGTEGMVF
abundance: once; j_gene: TRBJ1-2; v_gene: TRBV28; d_gene: -; CDR3nt: TGTGCCAGCATTGGTCAGGTCTACGGCTACACCTTC; CDR3aa: CASIGQVYGYTF
abundance: -; j_gene: TRBJ1-1; v_gene: TRBV7-4; d_gene: -; CDR3nt: TGTGCCAGCAGCCCCGCGCGGGGCCCGGAGAGTACTGAAGCTTTCTTT; CDR3aa: CASSPARGPESTEAFF